This T cell receptor (beta chain) was retrieved from a study of T-cell memory formation after mild COVID-19. Overall study context: In these data, TCR clusters were largely donor specific.

Findings and caveats of the study: Most CD4+ clones that shrank were in CM and EM, while CD8+ ones turned up in EMRA.

This clonotype was found a few times. The antigen is undetermined. V lost 5 bases and J lost 7; bases outside the gene matches: 5. Germline CDR1 and CDR2: MNHEY and SVGEGT. This CDR3 spans 14 amino acids. TCRdb reanalysed the 5' RACE reads using MiXCR and keeps one entry per CDR3 protein. This sample carries 400,000 or so distinct CDR3 sequences, 20% of them seen once, and the ten largest clones take more than 8%. The material sequenced was PBMCs or a T cell subset sorted from them (not recorded which). The V and J genes are TRBV6-2 or TRBV6-3 and TRBJ2-1; 10 nucleotides line up with TRBD2. The sequence derives from an adult woman who had mild COVID-19 (a few samples of this study predate the infection). Cell type and time point are not known. The CDR3 DNA is TGTGCCAGCAGTACGGGACTAGCGAGAAATGAGCAGTTCTTC. Translation: CASSTGLARNEQFF.